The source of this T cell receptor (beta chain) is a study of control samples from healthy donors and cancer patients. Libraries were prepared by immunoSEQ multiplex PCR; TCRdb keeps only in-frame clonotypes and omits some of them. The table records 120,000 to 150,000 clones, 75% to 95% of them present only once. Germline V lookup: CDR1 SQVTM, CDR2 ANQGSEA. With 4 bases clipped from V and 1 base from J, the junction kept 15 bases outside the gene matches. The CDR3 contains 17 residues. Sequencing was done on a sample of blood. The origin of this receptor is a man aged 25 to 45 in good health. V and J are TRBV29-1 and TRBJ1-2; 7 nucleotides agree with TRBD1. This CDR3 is CSVGPNIQGTNNYGYTF. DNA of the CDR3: TGCAGCGTTGGACCTAACATACAGGGGACGAATAACTATGGCTACACCTTC.